This T cell receptor (beta chain) comes out of a study of T cells in Graves' hyperthyroidism and ophthalmopathy. Findings and caveats of the study: A 13 V-J signature model discriminated ophthalmopathy versus stable hyperthyroidism. Appearing also in blood were most of the thyroid clonotypes expanded above 0.001.

V gave up 1 base and J gave up 2 bases, with 12 bases separating them. The CDR3 spans 15 residues. The germline V gene encodes CDR1 LNHNV and CDR2 YYDKDF (reference sequence). TCR beta CDR3 regions were amplified from RNA. First-round RT-PCR targeting the TCR CDR3 was performed with the HTBI primer set. TCRdb independently ran MiXCR on the multiplex PCR reads; one entry per CDR3 protein. The table has roughly 520,000 distinct CDR3 sequences, around a quarter seen once. Exclusion of patients followed from uncontrolled infection, other autoimmune disease, pregnancy or lactation. This clonotype was seen a few times. Its specificity is unknown.

The chain couples TRBV15 to TRBJ2-7, with D perhaps matching TRBD2 (6 bases). The sequence was obtained from a woman aged 25-40 years with Graves' ophthalmopathy. The sequencing input was blood. In DNA form, the CDR3 reads TGTGCCACCAGCAGAGGCGGGATCCAAACCTACGAGCAGTACTTC. Protein: CATSRGGIQTYEQYF.